These T cell receptor beta chains were read from a single sample in a study of blood T cells in healthy people across ages. Each CDR3 protein gets one entry after TCRdb re-called the 5' RACE reads with MiXCR. The table shows some 1,000,000 distinct CDR3 sequences, with approximately 25% occurring only once. The same sample was also studied in work on T cells of mothers and their children.

Source material: blood. All receptors derive from a girl aged 2-10 years in good health. The CDR3 runs from the conserved cysteine through the conserved F or W. D genes are given only for firm matches. Where a row states a size, it is once, few, many or the class of an expanded clone; other rows omit it.

j_call: TRBJ2-5; v_call: TRBV29-1; d_call: TRBD2; cdr3_length: 14; clone_size: -; cdr3_aa: CSALGGPGQETQYF; cdr3_nt: TGCAGCGCCCTGGGAGGGCCCGGCCAAGAGACCCAGTACTTC
j_call: TRBJ2-7; v_call: TRBV3-1; d_call: -; cdr3_length: 15; clone_size: few; cdr3_aa: CASSPGAVGDYEQYF; cdr3_nt: TGTGCCAGCTCACCGGGGGCAGTTGGGGACTACGAGCAGTACTTC
j_call: TRBJ2-7; v_call: TRBV20-1; d_call: -; cdr3_length: 15; clone_size: -; cdr3_aa: CSAPNPGHPTYEQYF; cdr3_nt: TGCAGTGCCCCCAACCCGGGACATCCAACGTACGAGCAGTACTTC
j_call: TRBJ2-3; v_call: TRBV7-8; d_call: -; cdr3_length: 12; clone_size: -; cdr3_aa: CASSPRAGAQYF; cdr3_nt: TGTGCCAGCAGCCCTCGGGCAGGGGCGCAGTATTTT
j_call: TRBJ2-5; v_call: TRBV6-2/TRBV6-3; d_call: -; cdr3_length: 15; clone_size: -; cdr3_aa: CASTLDWPTQETQYF; cdr3_nt: TGTGCCAGCACTTTGGACTGGCCCACGCAAGAGACCCAGTACTTC
j_call: TRBJ2-7; v_call: TRBV6-1; d_call: -; cdr3_length: 17; clone_size: -; cdr3_aa: CASTNSPSGAPGGEQYF; cdr3_nt: TGTGCCAGCACCAACAGCCCATCAGGGGCCCCCGGGGGCGAGCAGTACTTC
j_call: TRBJ2-5; v_call: TRBV5-1; d_call: -; cdr3_length: 15; clone_size: few; cdr3_aa: CASSYTRGYQETQYF; cdr3_nt: TGCGCCAGCAGCTATACAAGGGGGTACCAAGAGACCCAGTACTTC
j_call: TRBJ2-1; v_call: TRBV10-3; d_call: TRBD2; cdr3_length: 15; clone_size: -; cdr3_aa: CAISALAGGLNEQFF; cdr3_nt: TGTGCCATCAGTGCACTAGCGGGGGGCCTCAATGAGCAGTTCTTC
j_call: TRBJ1-5; v_call: TRBV12-5; d_call: -; cdr3_length: 15; clone_size: -; cdr3_aa: CASGPPEGPDQPQHF; cdr3_nt: TGTGCTAGTGGCCCCCCAGAAGGCCCCGATCAGCCCCAGCATTTT
j_call: TRBJ2-7; v_call: TRBV4-1; d_call: TRBD2; cdr3_length: 13; clone_size: -; cdr3_aa: CASSQDPGGSFYF; cdr3_nt: TGCGCCAGCAGCCAAGATCCGGGGGGTAGTTTTTACTTC
j_call: TRBJ2-1; v_call: TRBV29-1; d_call: TRBD1; cdr3_length: 13; clone_size: -; cdr3_aa: CSVGTGYPNEQFF; cdr3_nt: TGCAGCGTTGGGACAGGGTATCCCAATGAGCAGTTCTTC
j_call: TRBJ2-3; v_call: TRBV5-1; d_call: TRBD2; cdr3_length: 17; clone_size: -; cdr3_aa: CASSPGRLAGAPDTQYF; cdr3_nt: TGCGCCAGCAGCCCTGGTCGGCTAGCGGGAGCCCCAGATACGCAGTATTTT
j_call: TRBJ2-7; v_call: TRBV6-4; d_call: -; cdr3_length: 12; clone_size: many; cdr3_aa: CATRGAHYEQYF; cdr3_nt: TGTGCCACCCGAGGGGCCCACTACGAGCAGTACTTC
j_call: TRBJ2-1; v_call: TRBV10-1; d_call: TRBD2; cdr3_length: 17; clone_size: few; cdr3_aa: CASSGVTGLAPDNEQFF; cdr3_nt: TGCGCCAGCAGTGGGGTTACGGGACTAGCGCCAGACAATGAGCAGTTCTTC
j_call: TRBJ2-7; v_call: TRBV12-3/TRBV12-4; d_call: -; cdr3_length: 15; clone_size: few; cdr3_aa: CASSFLDTSTYVQYF; cdr3_nt: TGTGCCAGCAGTTTTCTTGACACCTCTACCTACGTGCAGTACTTC
j_call: TRBJ1-1; v_call: TRBV20-1; d_call: -; cdr3_length: 15; clone_size: many; cdr3_aa: CSVIAPRQGETEAFF; cdr3_nt: TGCAGTGTCATAGCCCCTCGGCAGGGAGAAACTGAAGCTTTCTTT
j_call: TRBJ2-1; v_call: TRBV7-2; d_call: -; cdr3_length: 14; clone_size: -; cdr3_aa: CASSLTPLGNEQFF; cdr3_nt: TGTGCCAGCAGCTTAACCCCCCTAGGCAATGAGCAGTTCTTC
j_call: TRBJ2-7; v_call: TRBV21-1; d_call: -; cdr3_length: 17; clone_size: -; cdr3_aa: CASSKGGARGNPYEQYF; cdr3_nt: TGTGCCAGCAGCAAAGGTGGGGCCAGAGGAAACCCCTACGAGCAGTACTTC
j_call: TRBJ2-3; v_call: TRBV28; d_call: -; cdr3_length: 15; clone_size: -; cdr3_aa: CASSFRWDPADTQYF; cdr3_nt: TGTGCCAGCAGTTTCCGTTGGGATCCTGCAGATACGCAGTATTTT
j_call: TRBJ2-7; v_call: TRBV29-1; d_call: TRBD2; cdr3_length: 15; clone_size: -; cdr3_aa: CSVEKLAGDPYEQYF; cdr3_nt: TGCAGCGTTGAAAAGCTAGCGGGGGACCCCTACGAGCAGTACTTC
j_call: TRBJ1-1; v_call: TRBV18; d_call: TRBD1; cdr3_length: 24; clone_size: -; cdr3_aa: CASSPGISATLWDRGPWRNTEAFF; cdr3_nt: TGTGCCAGCTCACCAGGCATTTCGGCGACGCTATGGGACAGGGGGCCTTGGAGGAACACTGAAGCTTTCTTT
j_call: TRBJ2-1; v_call: TRBV12-5; d_call: -; cdr3_length: 16; clone_size: few; cdr3_aa: CASGSAVGTSYNEQFF; cdr3_nt: TGTGCTAGTGGTTCCGCGGTTGGGACCTCCTACAATGAGCAGTTCTTC
j_call: TRBJ1-3; v_call: TRBV11-2; d_call: TRBD1; cdr3_length: 20; clone_size: -; cdr3_aa: CASSLGISGTALLSGNTIYF; cdr3_nt: TGTGCCAGCAGCTTAGGAATTTCAGGGACAGCCCTCCTCTCTGGAAACACCATATATTTT
j_call: TRBJ2-2; v_call: TRBV5-4; d_call: -; cdr3_length: 14; clone_size: many; cdr3_aa: CASSLIPRTGELFF; cdr3_nt: TGTGCCAGCAGCTTGATCCCTCGCACCGGGGAGCTGTTTTTT
j_call: TRBJ2-7; v_call: TRBV9; d_call: TRBD1; cdr3_length: 15; clone_size: few; cdr3_aa: CASSPRDRGQREQYF; cdr3_nt: TGTGCCAGCAGCCCCCGGGACAGGGGGCAAAGGGAGCAGTACTTC
j_call: TRBJ2-1; v_call: TRBV20-1; d_call: -; cdr3_length: 16; clone_size: -; cdr3_aa: CSAQSTGRSGDNEQFF; cdr3_nt: TGCAGTGCTCAGTCGACAGGGAGGTCAGGCGACAATGAGCAGTTCTTC
j_call: TRBJ2-1; v_call: TRBV11-2; d_call: -; cdr3_length: 14; clone_size: many; cdr3_aa: CASSPRLAYNEQFF; cdr3_nt: TGTGCCAGCAGCCCCCGACTAGCCTACAATGAGCAGTTCTTC
j_call: TRBJ1-4; v_call: TRBV2; d_call: -; cdr3_length: 15; clone_size: -; cdr3_aa: CASSEPSPQGEKLFF; cdr3_nt: TGTGCCAGCAGTGAACCGAGCCCCCAGGGTGAAAAACTGTTTTTT
j_call: TRBJ1-5; v_call: TRBV20-1; d_call: -; cdr3_length: 13; clone_size: -; cdr3_aa: CSARVERDQPQHF; cdr3_nt: TGCAGTGCTAGGGTCGAGAGGGATCAGCCCCAGCATTTT
j_call: TRBJ1-1; v_call: TRBV4-2; d_call: -; cdr3_length: 15; clone_size: few; cdr3_aa: CASSQEGRRDTEAFF; cdr3_nt: TGTGCCAGCAGCCAAGAGGGACGACGTGACACTGAAGCTTTCTTT
j_call: TRBJ2-7; v_call: TRBV29-1; d_call: TRBD2; cdr3_length: 13; clone_size: many; cdr3_aa: CSVGTSGAYEQYF; cdr3_nt: TGCAGCGTTGGGACTAGCGGGGCCTACGAGCAGTACTTC
j_call: TRBJ2-7; v_call: TRBV4-1; d_call: TRBD1; cdr3_length: 13; clone_size: -; cdr3_aa: CASSWDSSYEQHF; cdr3_nt: TGCGCCAGCAGCTGGGACAGCTCCTACGAGCAGCACTTC
j_call: TRBJ2-3; v_call: TRBV20-1; d_call: TRBD2; cdr3_length: 16; clone_size: -; cdr3_aa: CSARDTVAGAPNTQYF; cdr3_nt: TGCAGTGCTAGAGACACCGTGGCGGGAGCTCCCAATACGCAGTATTTT
j_call: TRBJ2-1; v_call: TRBV11-2; d_call: TRBD2; cdr3_length: 15; clone_size: -; cdr3_aa: CASSRTSGPYNEQFF; cdr3_nt: TGTGCCAGCAGCCGGACTAGCGGGCCTTACAATGAGCAGTTCTTC
j_call: TRBJ2-4; v_call: TRBV12-3/TRBV12-4; d_call: -; cdr3_length: 14; clone_size: few; cdr3_aa: CASTTPGHYNIQYF; cdr3_nt: TGTGCCAGCACTACCCCGGGACATTACAACATTCAGTACTTC
j_call: TRBJ2-5; v_call: TRBV9; d_call: -; cdr3_length: 14; clone_size: many; cdr3_aa: CASSGPTDQETQYF; cdr3_nt: TGTGCCAGCAGCGGCCCGACCGACCAAGAGACCCAGTACTTC
j_call: TRBJ1-6; v_call: TRBV29-1; d_call: -; cdr3_length: 13; clone_size: -; cdr3_aa: CSVEETANSPLHF; cdr3_nt: TGCAGCGTCGAAGAGACCGCGAATTCACCCCTCCACTTT
j_call: TRBJ2-1; v_call: TRBV12-3/TRBV12-4; d_call: TRBD2; cdr3_length: 13; clone_size: few; cdr3_aa: CASKPTSYDEQFF; cdr3_nt: TGTGCCAGCAAACCGACTAGCTACGATGAGCAGTTCTTC
j_call: TRBJ2-7; v_call: TRBV6-1; d_call: TRBD2; cdr3_length: 15; clone_size: few; cdr3_aa: CASRPLAGVVYEQYF; cdr3_nt: TGTGCCAGCAGACCACTAGCGGGAGTGGTCTACGAGCAGTACTTC
j_call: TRBJ2-6; v_call: TRBV9; d_call: -; cdr3_length: 18; clone_size: -; cdr3_aa: CASSVTGGPLSGANVLTF; cdr3_nt: TGTGCCAGCAGCGTAACAGGTGGCCCCCTCTCTGGGGCCAACGTCCTGACTTTC
j_call: TRBJ1-1; v_call: TRBV14; d_call: TRBD1; cdr3_length: 17; clone_size: -; cdr3_aa: CASSRRSGARGNTEAFF; cdr3_nt: TGTGCCAGCAGCCGTCGCTCAGGGGCCAGGGGGAATACTGAAGCTTTCTTT
j_call: TRBJ2-7; v_call: TRBV20-1; d_call: -; cdr3_length: 15; clone_size: -; cdr3_aa: CSARDGWSVFDEHYF; cdr3_nt: TGCAGTGCTAGAGACGGGTGGTCCGTTTTCGACGAGCACTACTTC
j_call: TRBJ2-5; v_call: TRBV25-1; d_call: -; cdr3_length: 13; clone_size: few; cdr3_aa: CASESRYLETQYF; cdr3_nt: TGTGCCAGCGAGTCGCGATACCTTGAGACCCAGTACTTC
j_call: TRBJ2-5; v_call: TRBV15; d_call: -; cdr3_length: 13; clone_size: -; cdr3_aa: CATSREGQETQYF; cdr3_nt: TGTGCCACCAGCAGAGAGGGACAAGAGACCCAGTACTTC
j_call: TRBJ2-1; v_call: TRBV7-2; d_call: -; cdr3_length: 14; clone_size: many; cdr3_aa: CASSLVAGFDEQFF; cdr3_nt: TGTGCCAGCAGCTTAGTGGCGGGATTTGATGAGCAGTTCTTC
j_call: TRBJ2-2; v_call: TRBV20-1; d_call: -; cdr3_length: 16; clone_size: few; cdr3_aa: CSARDTDGTNTGELFF; cdr3_nt: TGCAGTGCTAGAGATACCGACGGGACGAACACCGGGGAGCTGTTTTTT
j_call: TRBJ2-1; v_call: TRBV4-1; d_call: -; cdr3_length: 14; clone_size: -; cdr3_aa: CASSQYDSYNEQFF; cdr3_nt: TGCGCCAGCAGCCAGTATGACAGCTACAATGAGCAGTTCTTC
j_call: TRBJ1-5; v_call: TRBV6-5; d_call: -; cdr3_length: 13; clone_size: few; cdr3_aa: CASSPGAWQPQHF; cdr3_nt: TGTGCCAGCAGCCCGGGGGCTTGGCAGCCCCAGCATTTT
j_call: TRBJ2-5; v_call: TRBV12-3/TRBV12-4; d_call: -; cdr3_length: 14; clone_size: -; cdr3_aa: CATATGAPGETQYF; cdr3_nt: TGTGCCACCGCCACGGGAGCCCCCGGGGAGACCCAGTACTTC
j_call: TRBJ2-1; v_call: TRBV12-3/TRBV12-4; d_call: TRBD1; cdr3_length: 12; clone_size: -; cdr3_aa: CASSLRQGVMFF; cdr3_nt: TGTGCCAGCAGTTTAAGGCAGGGGGTTATGTTCTTC
j_call: TRBJ2-1; v_call: TRBV20-1; d_call: -; cdr3_length: 12; clone_size: -; cdr3_aa: CSARVSRNEQFF; cdr3_nt: TGCAGTGCTAGGGTTAGCAGGAATGAGCAGTTCTTC
j_call: TRBJ2-7; v_call: TRBV9; d_call: TRBD1; cdr3_length: 13; clone_size: few; cdr3_aa: CASGGTGGDEQYF; cdr3_nt: TGTGCCAGCGGCGGGACAGGGGGTGACGAGCAGTACTTC
j_call: TRBJ2-6; v_call: TRBV29-1; d_call: -; cdr3_length: 14; clone_size: few; cdr3_aa: CSVVGLRGANVLTF; cdr3_nt: TGCAGCGTTGTTGGCCTTCGCGGGGCCAACGTCCTGACTTTC